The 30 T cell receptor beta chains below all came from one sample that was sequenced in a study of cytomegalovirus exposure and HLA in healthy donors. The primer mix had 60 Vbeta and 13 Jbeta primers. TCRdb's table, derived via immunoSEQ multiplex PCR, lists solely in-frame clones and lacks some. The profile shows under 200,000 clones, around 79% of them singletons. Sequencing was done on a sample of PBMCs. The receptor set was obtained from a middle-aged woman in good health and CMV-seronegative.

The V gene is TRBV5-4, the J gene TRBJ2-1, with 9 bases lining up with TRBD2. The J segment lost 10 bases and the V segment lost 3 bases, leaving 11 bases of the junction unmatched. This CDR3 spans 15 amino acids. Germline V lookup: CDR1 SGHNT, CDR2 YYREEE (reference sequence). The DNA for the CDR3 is TGTGCCAGCAGCTCGGGACTAGCCCAGCTAGGCGAGCAGTTCTTC. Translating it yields CASSSGLAQLGEQFF.

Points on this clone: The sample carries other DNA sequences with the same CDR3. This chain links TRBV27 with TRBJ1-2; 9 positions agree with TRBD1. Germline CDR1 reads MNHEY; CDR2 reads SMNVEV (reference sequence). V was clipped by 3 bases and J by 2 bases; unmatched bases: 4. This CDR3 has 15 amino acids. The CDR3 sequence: CASSFRTGANYGYTF. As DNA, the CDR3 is TGTGCCAGCAGTTTCCGGACAGGGGCAAACTATGGCTACACCTTC.

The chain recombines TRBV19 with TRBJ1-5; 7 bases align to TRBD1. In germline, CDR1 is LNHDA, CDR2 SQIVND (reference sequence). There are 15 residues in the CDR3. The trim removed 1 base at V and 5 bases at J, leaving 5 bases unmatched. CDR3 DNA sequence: TGTGCCAGTAGTATAGCGGGACAGAGTTATCAGCCCCAGCATTTT. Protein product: CASSIAGQSYQPQHF.

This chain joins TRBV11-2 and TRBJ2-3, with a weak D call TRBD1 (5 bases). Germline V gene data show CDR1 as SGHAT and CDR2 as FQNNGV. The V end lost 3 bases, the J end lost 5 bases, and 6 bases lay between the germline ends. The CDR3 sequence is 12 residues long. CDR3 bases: TGTGCCAGCAGCTTTCAGGGAGATACGCAGTATTTT. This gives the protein CASSFQGDTQYF.

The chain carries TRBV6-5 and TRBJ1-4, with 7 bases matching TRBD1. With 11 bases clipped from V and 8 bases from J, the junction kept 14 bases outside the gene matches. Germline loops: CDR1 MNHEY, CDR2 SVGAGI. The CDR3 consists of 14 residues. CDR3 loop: CASRADRVEEKLFF. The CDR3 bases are TGTGCCTCCCGGGCAGACAGGGTCGAAGAAAAACTGTTTTTT.

The CDR3 spells CASSVGDSYGYTF. The CDR3 DNA sequence: TGTGCCAGCAGCGTAGGGGACAGCTATGGCTACACCTTC. The chain has TRBV9 and TRBJ1-2, with 7 bases aligning to TRBD1. This CDR3 region has 13 residues. Germline lookup yields CDR1 SGDLS and CDR2 YYNGEE. Germline trimming cut 0 bases from V and 4 bases from J; bases unmatched to any gene: 0.

The CDR3 DNA follows: TGCGCCAGCAGCCCCGGGACTTTAGCCAAAAACATTCAGTACTTC. As protein: CASSPGTLAKNIQYF. The chain is built from TRBV5-1 and TRBJ2-4, with D perhaps matching TRBD2 (6 bases). The length of the CDR3 is 15 residues. The V and J ends lost 4 bases and 0 bases respectively, with 11 bases between them. CDR1 and CDR2 (germline): SGHRS, YFSETQ. Looking up the rest from reference TRBV5-1 and TRBJ2-4 gives the full variable domain: KAGVTQTPRYLIKTRGQQVTLSCSPISGHRSVSWYQQTPGQGLQFLFEYFSETQRNKGNFPGRFSGRQFSNSRSEMNVSTLELGDSALYLCASSPGTLAKNIQYFGAGTRLSVL.

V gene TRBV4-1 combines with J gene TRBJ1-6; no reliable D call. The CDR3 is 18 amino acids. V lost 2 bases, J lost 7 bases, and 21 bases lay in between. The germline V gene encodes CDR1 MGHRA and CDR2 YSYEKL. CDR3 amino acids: CASSQPVRDPERNSPLHF. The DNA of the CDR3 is TGCGCCAGCAGCCAACCTGTCCGAGATCCAGAGAGGAATTCACCCCTCCACTTT.

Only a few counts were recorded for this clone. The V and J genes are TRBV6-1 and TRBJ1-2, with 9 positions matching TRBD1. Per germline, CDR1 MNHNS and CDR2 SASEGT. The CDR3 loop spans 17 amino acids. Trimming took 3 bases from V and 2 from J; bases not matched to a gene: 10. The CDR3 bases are TGTGCCAGCAGTGATTTTGGGACAGGGAACCCAAACTATGGCTACACCTTC. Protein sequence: CASSDFGTGNPNYGYTF.

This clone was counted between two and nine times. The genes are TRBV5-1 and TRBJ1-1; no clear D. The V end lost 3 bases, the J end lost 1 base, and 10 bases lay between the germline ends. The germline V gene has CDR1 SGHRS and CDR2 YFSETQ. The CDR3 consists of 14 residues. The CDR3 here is CASSSGISNTEAFF. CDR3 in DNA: TGCGCCAGCAGCTCCGGGATCTCGAACACTGAAGCTTTCTTT.

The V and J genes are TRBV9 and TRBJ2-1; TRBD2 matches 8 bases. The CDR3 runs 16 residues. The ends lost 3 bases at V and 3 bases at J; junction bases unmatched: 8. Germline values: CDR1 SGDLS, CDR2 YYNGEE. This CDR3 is CASSGYGGAGYNEQFF. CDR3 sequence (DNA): TGTGCCAGCAGCGGATACGGGGGGGCCGGCTACAATGAGCAGTTCTTC.

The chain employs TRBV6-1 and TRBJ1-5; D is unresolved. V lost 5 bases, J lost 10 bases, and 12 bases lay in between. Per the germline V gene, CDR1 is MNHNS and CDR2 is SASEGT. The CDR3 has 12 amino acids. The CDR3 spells CASSFPSGPQHF. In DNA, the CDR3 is TGTGCCAGCAGTTTCCCCTCAGGCCCCCAGCATTTT.

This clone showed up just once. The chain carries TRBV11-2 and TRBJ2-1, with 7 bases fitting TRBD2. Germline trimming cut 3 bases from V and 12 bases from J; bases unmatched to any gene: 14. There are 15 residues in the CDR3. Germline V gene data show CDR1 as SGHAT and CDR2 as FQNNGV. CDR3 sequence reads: CASSFPGLFEAGQFF. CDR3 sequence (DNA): TGTGCCAGCAGCTTCCCGGGACTATTCGAGGCTGGGCAGTTCTTC. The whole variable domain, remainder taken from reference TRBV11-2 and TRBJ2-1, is EAGVAQSPRYKIIEKRQSVAFWCNPISGHATLYWYQQILGQGPKLLIQFQNNGVVDDSQLPKDRFSAERLKGVDSTLKIQPAKLEDSAVYLCASSFPGLFEAGQFFGPGTRLTVL.

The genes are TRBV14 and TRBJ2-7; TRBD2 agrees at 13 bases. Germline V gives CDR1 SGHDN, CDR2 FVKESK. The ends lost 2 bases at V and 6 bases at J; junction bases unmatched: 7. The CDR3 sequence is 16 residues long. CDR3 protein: CASSQWAGLAGTEQYF. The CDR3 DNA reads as TGTGCCAGCAGCCAATGGGCGGGACTAGCGGGGACCGAGCAGTACTTC.

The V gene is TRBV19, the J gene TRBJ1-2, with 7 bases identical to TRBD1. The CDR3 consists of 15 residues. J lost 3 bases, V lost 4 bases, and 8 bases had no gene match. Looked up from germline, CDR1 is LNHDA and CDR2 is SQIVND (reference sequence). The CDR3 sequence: CASSSPATGDYGYTF. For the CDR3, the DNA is TGTGCCAGTAGTAGCCCCGCAACAGGGGACTATGGCTACACCTTC.

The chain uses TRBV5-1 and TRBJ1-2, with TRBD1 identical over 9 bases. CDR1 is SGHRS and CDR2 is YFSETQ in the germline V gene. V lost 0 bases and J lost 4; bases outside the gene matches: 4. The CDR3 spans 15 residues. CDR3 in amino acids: CASSLAGTGSYGYTF. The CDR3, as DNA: TGCGCCAGCAGCTTGGCCGGGACAGGGTCCTATGGCTACACCTTC.

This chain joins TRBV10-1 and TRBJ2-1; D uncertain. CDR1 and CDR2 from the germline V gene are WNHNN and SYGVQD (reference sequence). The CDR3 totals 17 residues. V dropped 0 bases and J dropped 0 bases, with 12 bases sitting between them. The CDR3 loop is CASSESRFKSSYNEQFF. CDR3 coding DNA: TGCGCCAGCAGTGAGTCGAGGTTTAAAAGCTCCTACAATGAGCAGTTCTTC.

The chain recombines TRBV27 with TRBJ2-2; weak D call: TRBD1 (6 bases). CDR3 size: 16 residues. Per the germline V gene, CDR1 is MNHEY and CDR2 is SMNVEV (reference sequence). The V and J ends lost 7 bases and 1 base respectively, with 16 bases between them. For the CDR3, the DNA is TGTGCCAGCACCTTCTCCGGGACACGGAACACCGGGGAGCTGTTTTTT. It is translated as CASTFSGTRNTGELFF.

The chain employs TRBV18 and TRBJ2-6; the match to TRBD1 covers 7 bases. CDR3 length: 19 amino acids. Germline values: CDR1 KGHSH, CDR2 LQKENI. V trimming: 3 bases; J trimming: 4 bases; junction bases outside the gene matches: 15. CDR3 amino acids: CASSPLRTGEGAGANVLTF. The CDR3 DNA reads TGTGCCAGCTCACCTCTACGGACAGGAGAAGGAGCCGGGGCCAACGTCCTGACTTTC.

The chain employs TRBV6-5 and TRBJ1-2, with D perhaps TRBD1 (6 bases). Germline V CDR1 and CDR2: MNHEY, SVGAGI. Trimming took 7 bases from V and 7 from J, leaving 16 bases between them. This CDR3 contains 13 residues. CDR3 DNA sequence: TGTGCCAGCATGCGGGGGCCTTTCGGTGGCTACACCTTC. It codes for CASMRGPFGGYTF.

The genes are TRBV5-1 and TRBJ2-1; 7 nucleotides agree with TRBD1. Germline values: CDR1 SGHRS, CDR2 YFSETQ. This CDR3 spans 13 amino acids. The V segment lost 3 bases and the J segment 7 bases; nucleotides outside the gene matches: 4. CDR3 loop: CASSYSGQNEQFF. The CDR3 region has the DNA TGCGCCAGCAGCTACTCGGGACAGAATGAGCAGTTCTTC.

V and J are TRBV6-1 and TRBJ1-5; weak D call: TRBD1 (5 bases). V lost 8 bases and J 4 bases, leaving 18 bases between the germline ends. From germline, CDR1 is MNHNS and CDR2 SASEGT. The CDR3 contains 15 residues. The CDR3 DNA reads TGTGCCAGCGCGGGGGACGGAGCAATTAATCAGCCCCAGCATTTT. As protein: CASAGDGAINQPQHF.

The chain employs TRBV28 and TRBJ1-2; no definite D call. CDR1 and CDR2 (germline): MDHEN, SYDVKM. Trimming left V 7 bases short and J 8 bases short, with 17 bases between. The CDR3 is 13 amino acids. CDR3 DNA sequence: TGTGCCAGCAACCCCCAAGATGGGGAGGGCTACACCTTC. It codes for CASNPQDGEGYTF.

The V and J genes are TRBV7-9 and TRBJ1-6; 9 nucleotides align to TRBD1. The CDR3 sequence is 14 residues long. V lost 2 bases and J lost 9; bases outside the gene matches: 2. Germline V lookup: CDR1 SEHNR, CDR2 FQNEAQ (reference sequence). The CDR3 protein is CASSLTQGASPLHF. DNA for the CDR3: TGTGCCAGCAGCTTAACACAGGGGGCTTCACCCCTCCACTTT.

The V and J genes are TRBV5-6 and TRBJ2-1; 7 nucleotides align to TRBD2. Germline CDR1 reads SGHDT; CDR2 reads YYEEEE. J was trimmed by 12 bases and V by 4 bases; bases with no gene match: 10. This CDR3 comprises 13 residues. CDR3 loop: CASSPPRGGLQFF. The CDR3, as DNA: TGTGCCAGCAGCCCACCACGGGGAGGGTTGCAGTTCTTC.

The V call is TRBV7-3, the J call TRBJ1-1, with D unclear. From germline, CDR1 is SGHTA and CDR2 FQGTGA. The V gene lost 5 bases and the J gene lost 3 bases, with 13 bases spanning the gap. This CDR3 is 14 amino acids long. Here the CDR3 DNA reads TGTGCCAGCAGCCCTCGTGCCCGGGACACTGAAGCTTTCTTT. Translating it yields CASSPRARDTEAFF.

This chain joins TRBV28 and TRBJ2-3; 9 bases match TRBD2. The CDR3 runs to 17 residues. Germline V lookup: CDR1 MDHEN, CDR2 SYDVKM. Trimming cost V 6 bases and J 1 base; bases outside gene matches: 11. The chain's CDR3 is CASSAMRGGRGTDTQYF. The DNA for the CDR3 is TGTGCCAGCAGCGCAATGCGGGGGGGCCGCGGCACAGATACGCAGTATTTT.

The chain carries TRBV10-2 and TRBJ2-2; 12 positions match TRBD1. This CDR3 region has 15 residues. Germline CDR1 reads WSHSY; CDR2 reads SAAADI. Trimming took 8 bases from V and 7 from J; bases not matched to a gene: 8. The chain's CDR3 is CASCPGQGAIGELFF. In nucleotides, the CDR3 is TGCGCCAGCTGTCCGGGACAGGGGGCCATCGGGGAGCTGTTTTTT.

CDR3 residues: CASSGDRVRGYTF. The CDR3 nucleotides are TGTGCCAGCAGTGGAGACAGGGTGCGGGGCTACACCTTC. The chain is built from TRBV25-1 and TRBJ1-2, with TRBD1 matching over 7 bases. Unmatched junction bases numbered 7, after V lost 4 bases and J lost 8 bases. This CDR3 has 13 residues. Germline assignment: CDR1 MGHDK and CDR2 SYGVNS.

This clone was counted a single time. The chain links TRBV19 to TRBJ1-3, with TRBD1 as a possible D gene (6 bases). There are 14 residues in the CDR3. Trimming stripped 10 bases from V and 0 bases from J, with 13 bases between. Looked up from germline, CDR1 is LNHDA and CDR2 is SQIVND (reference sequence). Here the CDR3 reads CATVDRTSGNTIYF. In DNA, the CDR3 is TGTGCCACCGTTGACAGGACCTCTGGAAACACCATATATTTT.